Listed here are 6 T cell receptor beta chains from one sample, sequenced in a study of CD8 T cells in Susac syndrome (dated by TCRdb to 2018 to 2020). Libraries were prepared through the immunoSEQ multiplex PCR assay. RNA was extracted using the RNeasy kit, and roughly 0.5 to 1 ug of the RNA was reverse transcribed with random hexamers. The public reads were reprocessed in TCRdb via fastp at Q25 and MiXCR, keeping in-frame beta chains. All rows with the same CDR3 protein become a single entry with the most common DNA and genes. In this sample the table shows under 150,000 distinct CDR3 sequences, roughly 95% of which occur a single time. The top ten hold 0.075% to 0.09% of the sample. Sample: CD4+ T cells from PBMCs. The receptor source for this set is a human donor with Susac syndrome.

The rearrangement links TRBV7-6 to TRBJ2-2; TRBD1 might be the D (5 bases). The CDR3 consists of 16 residues. The V and J ends lost 4 bases and 6 bases respectively, with 18 bases between them. Germline V gene data show CDR1 as SGHVS and CDR2 as FNYEAQ. CDR3: CASSSTAGSRPGELFF. The CDR3 bases are TGTGCCAGCAGCTCGACAGCCGGGTCAAGACCCGGGGAGCTGTTTTTT.

This chain connects TRBV3-1 to TRBJ2-5; unclear D gene. CDR1 and CDR2 (germline): LGHDT, YNNKEL (reference sequence). Trimming cost V 0 bases and J 4 bases, with 12 bases left between them. The CDR3 contains 15 residues. CDR3 coding DNA: TGTGCCAGCAGCCAAGAGCGCCCTCCCCCAGAGACCCAGTACTTC. This codes for CASSQERPPPETQYF.

V and J are TRBV15 and TRBJ1-3; D not certain. Germline lookup yields CDR1 LNHNV and CDR2 YYDKDF (reference sequence). V was trimmed by 7 bases and J by 4 bases, leaving 11 bases between them. CDR3 length: 13 residues. The DNA for the CDR3 is TGTGCCACCATGGGAAGGCGGGGAAACACCATATATTTT. Protein: CATMGRRGNTIYF.

The genes are TRBV28 and TRBJ2-1, with D perhaps matching TRBD2 (6 bases). V lost 6 bases and J lost 5, with 20 bases in between. Germline CDR1 and CDR2: MDHEN and SYDVKM. The CDR3 contains 16 residues. The CDR3 nucleotides are TGTGCCAGCAGAACCCGTTTCGCGGGAAACAACAATGAGCAGTTCTTC. It codes for CASRTRFAGNNNEQFF.

The genes are TRBV4-1 and TRBJ1-2, with D possibly TRBD1 on 6 matching bases. Looked up from germline, CDR1 is MGHRA and CDR2 is YSYEKL. This CDR3 has 15 residues. Trimming took off 3 bases at V and 6 bases at J, with 17 bases between the two ends. DNA of the CDR3: TGCGCCAGCAGCCAGTTACCAGGGGAGCGGAATGGCTACACCTTC. Its protein product is CASSQLPGERNGYTF.

The chain couples TRBV27 to TRBJ1-2; perhaps TRBD1 as D (6 bases). Trimming removed 2 bases at V and 9 bases at J, with 10 bases between. CDR1 MNHEY and CDR2 SMNVEV come from the germline V gene (reference sequence). The CDR3 runs to 12 residues. CDR3 region: CASSLQGYRYTF. CDR3 bases: TGTGCCAGCAGTTTACAGGGGTATCGCTACACCTTC.